This section outlines one TCR beta chain sequence together with its context. Random-hexamer reverse transcription was applied to about 0.5 to 1 ug RNA. The amplification used immunoSEQ multiplex PCR on TCR beta CDR3; it spanned 54 Vbeta and 13 Jbeta. TCRdb ran MiXCR on the immunoSEQ multiplex PCR reads and lists one entry per CDR3 protein. The sample has about 440,000 distinct CDR3 sequences, 75% to 90% seen once. While CD8+ and CD4+ T cells were isolated negatively, TEMRA cells were enriched by FACS. These data come from a study of CD8 T cells in Susac syndrome. Material for sequencing was CD8+ T cells from PBMCs. The receptor was derived from a human donor with multiple sclerosis.

CDR3: CASSQFGLAEGADTQYF. The CDR3 DNA reads TGTGCCAGCAGCCAATTTGGGCTAGCGGAGGGCGCAGATACGCAGTATTTT. The chain links TRBV14 to TRBJ2-3; 7 bases match TRBD2. The trim removed 2 bases at V and 4 bases at J, leaving 12 bases unmatched. The CDR3 extends over 17 amino acids. Germline V CDR1 and CDR2: SGHDN, FVKESK.